These 20 T cell receptor beta chains were sequenced from one sample in a study of T-cell memory formation after mild COVID-19. TCRdb reprocessed the 5' RACE reads via MiXCR and lists one record per CDR3 protein. Of about 470,000 distinct CDR3 sequences in the sample, nearly 25% were seen once. Sequencing was carried out using PBMCs or a T cell subset sorted from them (not recorded which). These receptors all come from an adult woman who had mild COVID-19 (a few samples of this study predate the infection). Cell type and time point are not known.

The chain uses TRBV2 and TRBJ2-3; D ambiguous. This CDR3 is 12 amino acids long. Germline V gives CDR1 SNHLY, CDR2 FYNNEI. The ends were cut back, 4 bases at V and 2 bases at J, with 4 bases in the middle. The CDR3 is CASSGTTDTQYF. The CDR3 DNA sequence: TGTGCCAGCAGTGGGACCACAGATACGCAGTATTTT.

This clonotype was detected only a few times. V is TRBV29-1 and J is TRBJ1-1; D possibly corresponds to TRBD1 (5 bases). The germline CDR1 and CDR2 sequences are SQVTM and ANQGSEA. The CDR3 sequence is 11 residues long. Between the trimmed V and J ends, which lost 3 bases and 11 bases, there was a span of 13 bases. The CDR3 nucleotides are TGCAGCGTTGAGGGACCTGTCGAGGCTTTCTTT. Translated, it gives CSVEGPVEAFF.

The chain has TRBV5-5 and TRBJ1-1, with D uncertain. Germline lookup yields CDR1 SGHKS and CDR2 YYEKEE (reference sequence). Trimming removed 4 bases at V and 6 bases at J, with 13 bases between. The CDR3 sequence is 13 residues long. CDR3 nucleotide sequence: TGTGCCAGCAGCCAGGTAGCAGCCTCTGAAGCTTTCTTT. Amino acids: CASSQVAASEAFF.

The V call is TRBV20-1, the J call TRBJ1-2; possible D gene TRBD1, 6 bases. The CDR3 has 15 residues. From germline, CDR1 is DFQATT and CDR2 SNEGSKA (reference sequence). Trimming took off 0 bases at V and 3 bases at J, with 14 bases between the two ends. The CDR3 DNA reads TGCAGTGCTAGAGATCGGGCACAGGGTCACTATGGCTACACCTTC. Translation: CSARDRAQGHYGYTF.

This clonotype was detected only a few times. The chain is built from TRBV6-2 or TRBV6-3 and TRBJ1-1; no reliable D call. V was cut by 2 bases and J by 2 bases, with 15 bases left in between. The CDR3 consists of 16 residues. CDR1 and CDR2 from the germline V gene are MNHEY and SVGEGT. In nucleotides, the CDR3 is TGTGCCAGCAGTTACCCGCGTGGCGGCTTCAACACTGAAGCTTTCTTT. This sequence encodes CASSYPRGGFNTEAFF.

CDR3: CASSRLGGLSTDTQYF. The DNA for the CDR3 is TGTGCCAGCAGCCGCCTTGGAGGACTTAGCACAGATACGCAGTATTTT. The V call is TRBV7-3, the J call TRBJ2-3; TRBD2 might be the D (5 bases). The V end lost 5 bases, the J end lost 0 bases, and 15 bases lay between the germline ends. CDR1 is SGHTA and CDR2 is FQGTGA in the germline V gene. CDR3 length: 16 amino acids.

This clonotype was seen a handful of times. Here the CDR3 reads CASSFGRGSETQYF. The CDR3 DNA is TGCGCCAGCAGCTTTGGCAGGGGTTCGGAGACCCAGTACTTC. The rearrangement links TRBV5-1 to TRBJ2-5, with a possible D match to TRBD1 (6 bases). Germline assignment: CDR1 SGHRS and CDR2 YFSETQ. V gave up 2 bases and J gave up 5 bases, with 13 bases separating them. This CDR3 comprises 14 residues.

This chain links TRBV4-1 with TRBJ1-5; D might be TRBD1 (5 bases). The CDR3 is made up of 14 amino acids. CDR1 is MGHRA, CDR2 YSYEKL, per germline. The germline V and J ends were trimmed by 5 bases and 1 base, with 9 bases remaining between them. CDR3 residues: CASSDRDSNQPQHF. CDR3 coding DNA: TGCGCCAGCAGCGACCGGGACAGCAATCAGCCCCAGCATTTT.

V is TRBV14 and J is TRBJ2-2; perhaps TRBD1 as D (5 bases). V lost 5 bases and J 4 bases, leaving 14 bases between the germline ends. CDR3 length equals 15 residues. CDR1 and CDR2 (germline): SGHDN, FVKESK. Written as DNA, the CDR3 is TGTGCCAGCAGCTCAACAGGACGAAGCACCGGGGAGCTGTTTTTT. As protein: CASSSTGRSTGELFF.

The V and J genes are TRBV20-1 and TRBJ2-3; 13 bases fit TRBD2. The CDR3 loop spans 14 amino acids. V trimming: 5 bases; J trimming: 1 base; junction bases outside the gene matches: 0. Germline V gene data show CDR1 as DFQATT and CDR2 as SNEGSKA (reference sequence). Written as DNA, the CDR3 is TGCAGTGCTGGGACTAGCGGGGGCACAGATACGCAGTATTTT. It yields the protein CSAGTSGGTDTQYF.

J is TRBJ2-1 and V is TRBV20-1, with TRBD2 identical over 11 bases. The CDR3 is 18 amino acids. Looked up from germline, CDR1 is DFQATT and CDR2 is SNEGSKA (reference sequence). The J segment lost 7 bases and the V segment lost 0 bases, leaving 14 bases of the junction unmatched. The CDR3 reads CSARDDGGSGRVKNEQFF. CDR3 DNA: TGCAGTGCTAGAGATGATGGAGGTAGCGGGAGGGTGAAGAATGAGCAGTTCTTC.

The chain employs TRBV14 and TRBJ1-1, with D possibly being TRBD1 (5 bases). The germline V and J ends were trimmed by 1 base and 1 base, with 10 bases remaining between them. Germline V gene sequence: CDR1 SGHDN, CDR2 FVKESK. The CDR3 is 15 amino acids. DNA of the CDR3: TGTGCCAGCAGCCAAGTTCAGGGTAGGAACACTGAAGCTTTCTTT. It codes for CASSQVQGRNTEAFF.

This clonotype was detected only a few times. V and J are TRBV29-1 and TRBJ2-3; the match to TRBD2 covers 14 bases. Trimming removed 6 bases from V and 6 bases from J; junction bases left unmatched: 2. The germline gives CDR1 SQVTM, CDR2 ANQGSEA. CDR3 length: 13 amino acids. In DNA, the CDR3 is TGCAGCGTCGGACTAGCGGGGGGTGATACGCAGTATTTT. Amino acids: CSVGLAGGDTQYF.

This clonotype was detected a few times. The V gene is TRBV30, the J gene TRBJ2-2; maybe TRBD2 (5 bases). Trimming stripped 1 base from V and 3 bases from J, with 12 bases between. The germline gives CDR1 GTSNPN, CDR2 SVGIG (reference sequence). The CDR3 runs 15 residues. The CDR3 DNA follows: TGTGCCTGGAGTGATCAGGAGGAGGACACCGGGGAGCTGTTTTTT. As protein: CAWSDQEEDTGELFF. Full variable domain (missing parts from reference TRBV30 and TRBJ2-2): SQTIHQWPATLVQPVGSPLSLECTVEGTSNPNLYWYRQAAGRGLQLLFYSVGIGQISSEVPQNLSASRPQDRQFILSSKKLLLSDSGFYLCAWSDQEEDTGELFFGEGSRLTVL.

This chain links TRBV29-1 with TRBJ2-3; 7 nucleotides match TRBD2. The CDR3 runs to 13 residues. Germline V gives CDR1 SQVTM, CDR2 ANQGSEA. The J segment lost 5 bases and the V segment lost 5 bases, leaving 7 bases of the junction unmatched. This CDR3 reads CSVKVLARDTQYF. In DNA form, the CDR3 reads TGCAGCGTTAAAGTACTAGCGCGAGATACGCAGTATTTT.

This clonotype was observed a handful of times. The J gene is TRBJ1-1, the V gene TRBV6-5; D unclear. The CDR3 spans 13 residues. From germline, CDR1 is MNHEY and CDR2 SVGAGI. V was shortened by 2 bases and J by 5 bases, with 9 bases between the two germline ends. The CDR3 DNA is TGTGCCAGCAGTTACGGCGGCTGGACTGAAGCTTTCTTT. Translation gives CASSYGGWTEAFF.

This clonotype was counted between two and nine times. The chain is built from TRBV5-1 and TRBJ1-1; 10 positions agree with TRBD1. Germline CDR1 and CDR2: SGHRS and YFSETQ. The CDR3 totals 14 residues. V lost 2 bases and J lost 8; bases outside the gene matches: 6. The chain's CDR3 is CASSFRDRGAEAFF. CDR3 DNA: TGCGCCAGCAGCTTCCGGGACAGGGGCGCAGAAGCTTTCTTT.

The rearrangement links TRBV9 to TRBJ2-1; tentatively, D is TRBD1 or TRBD2 (6 bases each). Trimming stripped 3 bases from V and 7 bases from J, with 17 bases between. CDR3 size: 15 residues. The V gene's germline CDR1 is SGDLS and CDR2 YYNGEE. The DNA of the CDR3 is TGTGCCAGCAGCGAAAACGGGGGCCCCTCTAATGAGCAGTTCTTC. This encodes CASSENGGPSNEQFF.

This clonotype was recorded a few times. The CDR3 reads CASSFTGGPNTGELFF. CDR3 nucleotide sequence: TGTGCCAGCAGTTTCACAGGGGGTCCGAACACCGGGGAGCTGTTTTTT. The rearrangement uses TRBV12-3 or TRBV12-4 and TRBJ2-2; 8 bases are shared with TRBD1. The V and J ends lost 3 bases and 0 bases, in that order; junction bases with no gene match: 3. The CDR3 contains 16 residues.

This chain connects TRBV19 to TRBJ2-6; D remains unclear. The CDR3 has 14 amino acids. V was shortened by 4 bases and J by 2 bases, with 6 bases between the two germline ends. CDR1 LNHDA and CDR2 SQIVND come from the germline V gene (reference sequence). DNA for the CDR3: TGTGCCAGTAGTACCGCTCCTGGGGCCAACGTCCTGACTTTC. Translation: CASSTAPGANVLTF.